This TCR beta chain was sequenced in a study of T cell repertoires in cytomegalovirus infection. Overall study context: Indicated by public TCR beta signatures were CMV infection and matching HLA type.

Trimming removed 1 base at V and 6 bases at J, with 7 bases between. The CDR3 has 13 amino acids. The V gene's germline CDR1 is KGHDR and CDR2 SFDVKD. TCRdb redid the calling of the reads with MiXCR, one entry per CDR3 protein. This table has around 630,000 distinct CDR3 sequences, about 24% appearing once. A word on this clonotype: The antigen remains undetermined.

Study-wide results and caveats: Identification of carriers of CMV plus the relevant HLA was achieved through cumulative public TCR beta family frequency. Across the ex vivo response, the dominant clonotypes were HLA-C-restricted CMV-specific TCR beta clonotypes.

The gene calls are TRBV24-1 and TRBJ2-3, with D uncertain. Sequenced sample: CD8+ T cells from PBMCs. This TCR derives from a human donor in good health (CMV status not recorded). Some clones in this sample may be carry-over from other donors' samples. This CDR3 reads CATSDLEWDTQYF. The CDR3 DNA follows: TGTGCCACCAGTGATTTAGAGTGGGATACGCAGTATTTT.